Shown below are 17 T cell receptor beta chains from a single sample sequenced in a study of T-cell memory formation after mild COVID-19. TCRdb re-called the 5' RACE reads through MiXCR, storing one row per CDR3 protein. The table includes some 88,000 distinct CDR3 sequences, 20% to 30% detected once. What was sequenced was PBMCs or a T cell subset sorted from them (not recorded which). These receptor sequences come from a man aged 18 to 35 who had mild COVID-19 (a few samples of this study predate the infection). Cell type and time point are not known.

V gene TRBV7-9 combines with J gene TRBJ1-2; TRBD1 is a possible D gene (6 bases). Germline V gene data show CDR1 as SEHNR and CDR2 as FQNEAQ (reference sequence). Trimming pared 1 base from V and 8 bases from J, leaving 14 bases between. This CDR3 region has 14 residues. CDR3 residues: CASSLGGQLRGYTF. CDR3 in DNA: TGTGCCAGCAGCTTAGGTGGACAGCTTAGGGGCTACACCTTC.

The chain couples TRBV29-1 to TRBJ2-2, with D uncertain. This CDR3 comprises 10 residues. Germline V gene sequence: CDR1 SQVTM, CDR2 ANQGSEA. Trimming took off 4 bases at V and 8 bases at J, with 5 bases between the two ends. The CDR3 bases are TGCAGCGTTGGAGAAGGGGAGCTGTTTTTT. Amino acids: CSVGEGELFF.

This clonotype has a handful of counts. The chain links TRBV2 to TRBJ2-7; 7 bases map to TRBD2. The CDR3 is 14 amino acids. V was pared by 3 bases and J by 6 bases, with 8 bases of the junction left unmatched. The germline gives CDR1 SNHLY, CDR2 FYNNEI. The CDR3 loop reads CASSEIWGGAEQYV. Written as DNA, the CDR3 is TGTGCCAGCAGTGAGATTTGGGGGGGAGCCGAGCAGTACGTC.

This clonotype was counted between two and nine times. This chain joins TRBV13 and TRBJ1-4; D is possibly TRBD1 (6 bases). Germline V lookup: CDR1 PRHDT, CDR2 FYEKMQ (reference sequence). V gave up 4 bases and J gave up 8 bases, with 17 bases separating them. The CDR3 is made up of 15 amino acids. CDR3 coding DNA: TGTGCCAGCAGCTGGGCGTTGGGGGCCGGGGAAAAACTGTTTTTT. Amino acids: CASSWALGAGEKLFF.

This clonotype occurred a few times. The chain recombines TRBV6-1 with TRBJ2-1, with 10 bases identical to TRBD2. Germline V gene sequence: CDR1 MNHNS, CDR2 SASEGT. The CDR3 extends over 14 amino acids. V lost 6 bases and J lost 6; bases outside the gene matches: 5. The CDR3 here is CASRSGGDSNEQFF. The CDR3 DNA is TGTGCCAGCAGGAGCGGGGGGGACAGCAATGAGCAGTTCTTC.

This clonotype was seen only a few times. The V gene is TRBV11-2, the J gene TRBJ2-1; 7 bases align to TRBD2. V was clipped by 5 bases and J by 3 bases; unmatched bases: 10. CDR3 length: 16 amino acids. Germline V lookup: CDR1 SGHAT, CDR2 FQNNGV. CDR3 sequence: CASSALSGGFYNEQFF. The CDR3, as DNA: TGTGCCAGCAGCGCCCTTTCCGGGGGGTTCTACAATGAGCAGTTCTTC.

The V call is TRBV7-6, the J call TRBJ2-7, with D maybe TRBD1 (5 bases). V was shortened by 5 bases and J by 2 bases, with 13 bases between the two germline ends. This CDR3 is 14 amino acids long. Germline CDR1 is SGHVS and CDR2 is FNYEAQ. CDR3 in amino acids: CASSKGAIPYEQYF. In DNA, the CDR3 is TGTGCCAGCAGCAAAGGGGCGATCCCCTACGAGCAGTACTTC. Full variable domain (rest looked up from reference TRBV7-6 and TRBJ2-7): GAGVSQSPRYKVTKRGQDVALRCDPISGHVSLYWYRQALGQGPEFLTYFNYEAQQDKSGLPNDRFSAERPEGSISTLTIQRTEQRDSAMYRCASSKGAIPYEQYFGPGTRLTVT.

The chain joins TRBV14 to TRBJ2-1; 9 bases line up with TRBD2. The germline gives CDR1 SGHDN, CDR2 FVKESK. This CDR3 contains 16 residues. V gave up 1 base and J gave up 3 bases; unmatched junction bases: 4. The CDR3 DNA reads TGTGCCAGCAGCCAAGTAGCGGGGGCCTTCTACAATGAGCAGTTCTTC. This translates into CASSQVAGAFYNEQFF.

The CDR3 region has the DNA TGTGCCAGCAGTTACTCGGTGATGGTCAATGAGCAGTTCTTC. It is translated as CASSYSVMVNEQFF. This sequence joins TRBV6-5 and TRBJ2-1; D is undetermined. This CDR3 comprises 14 residues. V lost 0 bases and J lost 6, with 9 bases in between. Looked up from germline, CDR1 is MNHEY and CDR2 is SVGAGI.

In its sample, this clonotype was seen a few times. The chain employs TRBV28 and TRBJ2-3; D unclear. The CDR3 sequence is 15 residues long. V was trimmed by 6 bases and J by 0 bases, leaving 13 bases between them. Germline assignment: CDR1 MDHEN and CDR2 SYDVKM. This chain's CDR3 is CASSGTPASTDTQYF. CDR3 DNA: TGTGCCAGCAGCGGCACGCCAGCTAGCACAGATACGCAGTATTTT.

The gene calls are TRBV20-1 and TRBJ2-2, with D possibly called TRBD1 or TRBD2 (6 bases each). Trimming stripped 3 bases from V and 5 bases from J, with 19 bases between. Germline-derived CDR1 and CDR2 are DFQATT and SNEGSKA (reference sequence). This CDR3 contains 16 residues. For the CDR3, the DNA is TGCAGTGCTAGCCCGCATTCGGGGGCTAAGACCGGGGAGCTGTTTTTT. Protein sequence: CSASPHSGAKTGELFF.

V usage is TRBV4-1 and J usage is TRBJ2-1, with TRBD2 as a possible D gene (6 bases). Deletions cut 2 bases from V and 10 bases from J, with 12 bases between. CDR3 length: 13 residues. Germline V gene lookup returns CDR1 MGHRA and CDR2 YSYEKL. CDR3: CASSQLGGREQFF. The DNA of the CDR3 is TGCGCCAGCAGCCAACTCGGGGGAAGAGAGCAGTTCTTC.

CDR3 region: CASSQETDWGEAFF. The CDR3 bases are TGCGCCAGCAGCCAAGAGACAGATTGGGGGGAAGCTTTCTTT. This chain links TRBV4-3 with TRBJ1-1; weak D call: TRBD1 (5 bases). The germline CDR1 and CDR2 sequences are LGHNA and YSLEER. CDR3 length equals 14 residues. V lost 0 bases, J lost 8 bases, and 13 bases lay in between.

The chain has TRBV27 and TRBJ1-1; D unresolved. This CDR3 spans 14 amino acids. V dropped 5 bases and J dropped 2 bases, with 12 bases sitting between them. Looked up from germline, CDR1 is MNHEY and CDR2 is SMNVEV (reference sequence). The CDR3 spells CASSPRVVNTEAFF. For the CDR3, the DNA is TGTGCCAGCAGTCCTAGGGTAGTAAACACTGAAGCTTTCTTT.

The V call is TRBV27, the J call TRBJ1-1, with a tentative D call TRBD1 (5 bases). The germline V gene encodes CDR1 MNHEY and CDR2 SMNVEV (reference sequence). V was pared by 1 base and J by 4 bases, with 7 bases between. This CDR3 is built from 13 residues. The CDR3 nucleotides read TGTGCCAGCAGTTTATGGGGACGCACTGAAGCTTTCTTT. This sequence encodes CASSLWGRTEAFF.

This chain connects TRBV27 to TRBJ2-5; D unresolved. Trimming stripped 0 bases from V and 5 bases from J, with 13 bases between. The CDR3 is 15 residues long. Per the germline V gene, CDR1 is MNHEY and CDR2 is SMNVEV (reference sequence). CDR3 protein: CASSLSNRQPETQYF. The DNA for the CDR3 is TGTGCCAGCAGTTTATCGAACCGCCAACCGGAGACCCAGTACTTC.

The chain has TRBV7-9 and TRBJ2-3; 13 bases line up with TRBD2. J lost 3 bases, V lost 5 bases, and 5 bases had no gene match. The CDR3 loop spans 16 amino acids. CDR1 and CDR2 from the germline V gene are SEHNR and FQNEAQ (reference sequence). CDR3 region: CASSPRTSGGTDTQYF. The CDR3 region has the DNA TGTGCCAGCAGCCCCCGGACTAGCGGGGGAACAGATACGCAGTATTTT.